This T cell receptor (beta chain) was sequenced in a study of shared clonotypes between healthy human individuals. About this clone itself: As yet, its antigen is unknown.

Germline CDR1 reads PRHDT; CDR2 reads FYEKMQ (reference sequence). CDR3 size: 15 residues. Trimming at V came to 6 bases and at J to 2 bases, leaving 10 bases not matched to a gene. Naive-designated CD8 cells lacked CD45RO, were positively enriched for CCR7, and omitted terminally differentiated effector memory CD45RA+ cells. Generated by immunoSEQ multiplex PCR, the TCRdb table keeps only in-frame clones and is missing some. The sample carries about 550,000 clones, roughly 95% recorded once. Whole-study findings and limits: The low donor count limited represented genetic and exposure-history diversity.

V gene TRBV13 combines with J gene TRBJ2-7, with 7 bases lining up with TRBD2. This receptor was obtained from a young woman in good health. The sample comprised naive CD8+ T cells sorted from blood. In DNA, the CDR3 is TGTGCCAGCAGTCTTACCCGGGAGGCTCCCTACGAGCAGTACTTC. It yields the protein CASSLTREAPYEQYF.